The 14 T cell receptor beta chains below were found in one sample sequenced in a study of graft-versus-host responses after intestinal transplantation. No antigen has been assigned to these receptors. The repertoire was sequenced with immunoSEQ multiplex PCR; TCRdb's copy has only in-frame clones and lacks some. Of about 88,000 clones detected, about nine tenths appear once; the ten largest clones hold around 0.11%. The sequencing used unstimulated CD4+ T cells sorted from spleen or lymph node cells, collected before intestinal transplant. The receptors originated from a human donor who received an intestinal transplant.

This clone was seen only a few times. The gene calls are TRBV7-9 and TRBJ1-1; 7 positions match TRBD1. The germline V gene encodes CDR1 SEHNR and CDR2 FQNEAQ (reference sequence). Trimming removed 6 bases from V and 4 bases from J; junction bases left unmatched: 23. The CDR3 is 19 residues long. Written as DNA, the CDR3 is TGTGCCAGCAGTTACGAACCTAAAGGGGGTAATAACAGGGGCACTGAAGCTTTCTTT. Translating it yields CASSYEPKGGNNRGTEAFF.

V usage is TRBV6-5 and J usage is TRBJ1-2; 7 positions agree with TRBD1. Per germline, CDR1 MNHEY and CDR2 SVGAGI. V lost 2 bases to trimming and J lost 6 bases; unmatched junction nucleotides: 9. This CDR3 is 15 amino acids long. The DNA for the CDR3 is TGTGCCAGCAGTTACGGGGACAGACAGACAAATGGCTACACCTTC. Its translation: CASSYGDRQTNGYTF.

This sequence joins TRBV11-2 and TRBJ1-1; TRBD1 is a possible D gene (6 bases). Germline-derived CDR1 and CDR2 are SGHAT and FQNNGV. V was clipped by 5 bases and J by 4 bases, with 17 bases between them. The CDR3 length is 15 residues. CDR3 bases: TGTGCCAGCAGCGCAAAACAGGGATCGGGCACTGAAGCTTTCTTT. It encodes CASSAKQGSGTEAFF.

This sequence joins TRBV4-2 and TRBJ2-1; TRBD2 might be the D (6 bases). The CDR3 loop spans 16 amino acids. The V end was cut by 0 bases, the J end by 6 bases, with 15 bases between. The germline gives CDR1 LGHNA, CDR2 YNFKEQ. CDR3: CASSQEGGRRGNEQFF. CDR3 in DNA: TGTGCCAGCAGCCAAGAGGGAGGTCGTAGGGGCAATGAGCAGTTCTTC.

The CDR3 protein is CASSTRLGEQFF. The CDR3 nucleotides read TGTGCCAGCAGCACCAGACTAGGTGAGCAGTTCTTC. The chain joins TRBV9 to TRBJ2-1; a weak D match, TRBD2 (6 bases). The CDR3 loop spans 12 amino acids. Germline CDR1 SGDLS, CDR2 YYNGEE. V lost 4 bases and J lost 9, with 11 bases in between.

The rearrangement joins TRBV10-2 to TRBJ2-5; D gene unclear. The J call may be faulty, since TRBJ2-7 better matches the DNA end. This CDR3 has 16 residues. Germline V CDR1 and CDR2: WSHSY, SAAADI. This chain's CDR3 is CASTNPRFDSTYEQYF. In nucleotides, the CDR3 is TGCGCCAGCACAAACCCTCGGTTTGACTCAACCTACGAGCAGTACTTC.

The V call is TRBV10-2, the J call TRBJ2-2, with D tentatively TRBD1 (5 bases). V was pared by 7 bases and J by 6 bases, with 15 bases between. CDR1 WSHSY and CDR2 SAAADI come from the germline V gene. There are 14 residues in the CDR3. This chain's CDR3 is CASNVWGPAGELFF. The DNA for the CDR3 is TGCGCCAGCAATGTCTGGGGCCCAGCCGGGGAGCTGTTTTTT.

The chain carries TRBV5-1 and TRBJ2-5, with a tentative D call TRBD2 (7 bases). Germline loops: CDR1 SGHRS, CDR2 YFSETQ. Trimming left V 0 bases short and J 4 bases short, with 13 bases between. This CDR3 is built from 15 residues. Here the CDR3 DNA reads TGCGCCAGCAGCTTGGCCGGGGGGCTCATAGAGACCCAGTACTTC. It yields the protein CASSLAGGLIETQYF.

The J gene is TRBJ2-3, the V gene TRBV10-3; 13 bases match TRBD2. The V gene's germline CDR1 is ENHRY and CDR2 SYGVKD. V lost 3 bases, J lost 1 base, and 1 base stayed unmatched. The CDR3 has 16 amino acids. CDR3 loop: CAISETSGGGTDTQYF. In DNA, the CDR3 is TGTGCCATCAGTGAAACTAGCGGGGGGGGCACAGATACGCAGTATTTT.

This CDR3 is CASSPARETQYF. The CDR3 DNA reads TGTGCCAGCTCCCCGGCGAGGGAGACCCAGTACTTC. V is TRBV18 and J is TRBJ2-5, with D unresolved. CDR3 size: 12 residues. V lost 6 bases to trimming and J lost 5 bases, with 10 bases between them. Germline V CDR1 and CDR2: KGHSH, LQKENI.

V is TRBV9 and J is TRBJ2-6; TRBD1 agrees at 9 bases. CDR1 and CDR2 from the germline V gene are SGDLS and YYNGEE. V lost 3 bases, J lost 0 bases, and 13 bases stayed unmatched. This CDR3 has 20 residues. CDR3 sequence reads: CASSAHRDRVSASGANVLTF. The CDR3 bases are TGTGCCAGCAGCGCTCACCGGGACAGGGTGTCGGCCTCTGGGGCCAACGTCCTGACTTTC.

This clone was seen just once. V gene TRBV10-3 combines with J gene TRBJ1-2; D gene uncertain. The V end was cut by 4 bases, the J end by 7 bases, with 13 bases between. This CDR3 spans 13 amino acids. Germline assignment: CDR1 ENHRY and CDR2 SYGVKD. The CDR3 region is CAISGAEGRGYTF. CDR3 bases: TGTGCCATCAGTGGAGCGGAGGGCCGTGGCTACACCTTC.

The CDR3 region is CASSLAGSSGSPLHF. CDR3 sequence (DNA): TGCGCCAGCAGCTTGGCCGGGAGCAGTGGGTCACCCCTCCACTTT. This rearrangement joins TRBV5-1 to TRBJ1-6, with D uncertain. Germline CDR1 reads SGHRS; CDR2 reads YFSETQ. Trimming took off 0 bases at V and 10 bases at J, with 14 bases between the two ends. The CDR3 is 15 residues long.

The sample holds one count of this clone. The CDR3 here is CASSLVGGLGGTDTQYF. The CDR3 nucleotides are TGCGCCAGCAGCTTGGTCGGCGGACTGGGCGGCACAGATACGCAGTATTTT. The chain has TRBV5-1 and TRBJ2-3, with D possibly being TRBD2 (5 bases). V shed 0 bases and J shed 1 base, with 15 bases lying between them. The CDR3 length is 17 residues. Germline V lookup: CDR1 SGHRS, CDR2 YFSETQ. The whole variable domain, remainder taken from reference TRBV5-1 and TRBJ2-3, is KAGVTQTPRYLIKTRGQQVTLSCSPISGHRSVSWYQQTPGQGLQFLFEYFSETQRNKGNFPGRFSGRQFSNSRSEMNVSTLELGDSALYLCASSLVGGLGGTDTQYFGPGTRLTVL.